The rows below give T cell receptor beta chains drawn from one sample of a study of shared clonotypes between healthy human individuals. Method: immunoSEQ multiplex PCR; TCRdb's copy keeps in-frame clones and lacks some. The data show approximately 1.5 million clones, 95% to 99% seen once. Sequencing input: naive CD4+ T cells sorted from blood. The receptors were gathered from a man aged 25-40 years in good health. The CDR3 runs from the conserved cysteine through the conserved F or W. A D gene is named only where the DNA matches it firmly. Clone size appears in some rows only: once, few, many, or a class for an expanded clone.

clone_size j_call d_call v_call cdr3_length cdr3_aa cdr3_nt
NA TRBJ2-1 TRBD2 TRBV4-1 14 CASTTLAGEPEQFF TGCGCCAGCACAACTCTGGCGGGAGAGCCGGAGCAGTTCTTC
NA TRBJ2-5 NA TRBV6-6 14 CASSPDWYQETQYF TGTGCCAGCAGCCCGGACTGGTACCAAGAGACCCAGTACTTC
NA TRBJ2-1 TRBD2 TRBV7-8 16 CASSLALAGAASEQFF TGTGCCAGCAGCTTAGCACTAGCGGGAGCCGCCAGTGAGCAGTTCTTC
NA TRBJ1-4 NA TRBV6-6 12 CASNPSSEKLFF TGTGCCAGCAATCCTAGTAGTGAAAAACTGTTTTTT
NA TRBJ2-3 NA TRBV5-1 15 CASSLRVQPTDTQYF TGCGCCAGCAGCTTGCGAGTCCAACCCACAGATACGCAGTATTTT
NA TRBJ2-1 NA TRBV18 16 CASSPLGGTSYNEQFF TGTGCCAGCTCACCACTTGGAGGAACCTCCTACAATGAGCAGTTCTTC
NA TRBJ2-3 NA TRBV7-2 16 CASSLVGTGSTDTQYF TGTGCCAGCAGCTTAGTTGGGACGGGTAGCACAGATACGCAGTATTTT
NA TRBJ2-2 TRBD1 TRBV19 15 CATNSGGSRTGELFF TGTGCCACCAACTCAGGGGGTTCGAGGACCGGGGAGCTGTTTTTT
NA TRBJ2-7 TRBD2 TRBV27 16 CASSFLTSGRPYEQYF TGTGCCAGCAGTTTCTTGACTAGCGGGAGGCCCTACGAGCAGTACTTC
NA TRBJ1-1 NA TRBV28 13 CASSKPGNTEAFF TGTGCCAGCAGTAAGCCAGGGAACACTGAAGCTTTCTTT
NA TRBJ2-3 NA TRBV5-4 13 CASSLVAGQEVNF TGTGCCAGCAGCTTAGTTGCGGGGCAGGAGGTGAATTTT
NA TRBJ1-2 NA TRBV10-3 10 CAIRDRTYTF TGTGCCATCAGAGACAGAACATACACCTTC
NA TRBJ2-3 TRBD1 TRBV5-4 16 CASSPRVQGAGDTQYF TGTGCCAGCAGCCCGAGAGTTCAGGGGGCTGGAGATACGCAGTATTTT
NA TRBJ2-3 NA TRBV2 10 CARPASTQYF TGTGCCAGGCCTGCGAGTACGCAGTATTTT
NA TRBJ1-4 NA TRBV11-2 13 CASSPWAGEKLFF TGTGCCAGCAGCCCCTGGGCGGGTGAAAAACTGTTTTTT
NA TRBJ2-3 TRBD2 TRBV27 16 CASRKRLAGFTDTQYF TGTGCCAGCAGGAAGAGACTAGCGGGTTTCACAGATACGCAGTATTTT
NA TRBJ2-3 TRBD2 TRBV11-3 15 CASSPGGLAGDTQYF TGTGCCAGCAGCCCCGGGGGGCTAGCGGGAGATACGCAGTATTTT
NA TRBJ2-1 NA TRBV6-6 13 CASSWGSYNEQFF TGTGCCAGCAGTTGGGGCTCCTACAATGAGCAGTTCTTC
NA TRBJ2-7 TRBD2 TRBV30 15 CAWTLAGVPPYEQYF TGTGCCTGGACCCTAGCGGGAGTCCCTCCCTACGAGCAGTACTTC
NA TRBJ2-7 NA TRBV5-1 14 CASSNGQLSHEQYF TGCGCCAGCAGCAACGGACAGCTCTCCCACGAGCAGTACTTC
NA TRBJ2-5 TRBD1 TRBV14 18 CASSQDFRTGELMETQYF TGTGCCAGCAGCCAAGATTTCCGGACAGGGGAGCTAATGGAGACCCAGTACTTC
NA TRBJ2-7 NA TRBV6-5 15 CASSYGRSGSYEQYF TGTGCCAGCAGTTACGGGCGGTCGGGGTCCTACGAGCAGTACTTC
NA TRBJ2-1 NA TRBV7-2 14 CASSPKPGDNEQFF TGTGCCAGCAGCCCTAAACCCGGGGACAATGAGCAGTTCTTC
NA TRBJ1-4 NA TRBV7-9 17 CASSLTRGRKSGEKLFF TGTGCCAGCAGCTTAACTCGGGGGAGAAAATCTGGAGAAAAACTGTTTTTT
once TRBJ2-7 TRBD2 TRBV13 15 CASSPDAGGAREQYF TGTGCCAGCAGTCCAGATGCGGGAGGAGCACGCGAGCAGTACTTC
NA TRBJ2-2 NA TRBV5-6 17 CASSLDGQGLNTGELFF TGTGCCAGCAGCTTGGATGGCCAGGGGTTGAACACCGGGGAGCTGTTTTTT
NA TRBJ1-1 NA TRBV27 14 CASSPTAGSTEAFF TGTGCCAGCAGTCCCACCGCAGGGTCCACTGAAGCTTTCTTT
NA TRBJ1-2 NA TRBV27 15 CASSSEGRDGYGYTF TGTGCCAGCAGCTCAGAAGGCAGGGACGGCTATGGCTACACCTTC
NA TRBJ2-1 TRBD2 TRBV5-1 21 CASSPTSPVGLAGVWYNEQFF TGCGCCAGCAGCCCCACCTCTCCCGTCGGGCTAGCGGGAGTTTGGTACAATGAGCAGTTCTTC
NA TRBJ2-3 TRBD2 TRBV18 18 CASLSAGLAGGTTDTQYF TGTGCCAGTCTGTCGGCGGGACTAGCGGGAGGGACCACAGATACGCAGTATTTT
NA TRBJ2-6 NA TRBV29-1 14 CSVLGTPGANVLTF TGCAGCGTTCTCGGGACACCTGGGGCCAACGTCCTGACTTTC
NA TRBJ2-2 NA TRBV29-1 11 CSVMNTGELFF TGCAGCGTTATGAACACCGGGGAGCTGTTTTTT
NA TRBJ2-1 TRBD2 TRBV30 14 CAWSSGTRGSEQFF TGTGCCTGGAGTAGTGGGACTAGGGGGTCTGAGCAGTTCTTC
NA TRBJ1-1 TRBD1 TRBV5-4 15 CASSAGTGVGTEAFF TGTGCCAGCAGCGCCGGGACAGGGGTAGGAACTGAAGCTTTCTTT
NA TRBJ2-2 TRBD1 TRBV5-1 14 CASNNGQATGELFF TGCGCCAGCAACAATGGACAGGCCACCGGGGAGCTGTTTTTT
NA TRBJ2-1 NA TRBV11-2 17 CASSSVPKTSSYNEQFF TGTGCCAGCAGCTCAGTCCCTAAGACGAGCTCCTACAATGAGCAGTTCTTC
NA TRBJ2-1 NA TRBV9 15 CASSVVESSYNEQFF TGTGCCAGCAGCGTAGTGGAAAGCTCCTACAATGAGCAGTTCTTC
NA TRBJ2-3 TRBD1 TRBV5-1 16 CASSRGQADSTDTQYF TGCGCCAGCAGCCGAGGACAGGCGGATAGCACAGATACGCAGTATTTT
NA TRBJ2-5 NA TRBV11-2 14 CASSSGRNQETQYF TGTGCCAGCAGCTCGGGACGTAACCAAGAGACCCAGTACTTC
NA TRBJ2-2 NA TRBV10-1 13 CASRERRTGELFF TGCGCCAGCAGGGAAAGACGGACCGGGGAGCTGTTTTTT
once TRBJ2-7 NA TRBV7-3 17 CASSLTPQTGFRGEQYF TGTGCCAGCAGCTTAACTCCCCAAACAGGGTTTCGAGGCGAGCAGTACTTC
NA TRBJ2-5 NA TRBV5-4 13 CASTGGMQETQYF TGTGCCAGTACGGGGGGCATGCAAGAGACCCAGTACTTC